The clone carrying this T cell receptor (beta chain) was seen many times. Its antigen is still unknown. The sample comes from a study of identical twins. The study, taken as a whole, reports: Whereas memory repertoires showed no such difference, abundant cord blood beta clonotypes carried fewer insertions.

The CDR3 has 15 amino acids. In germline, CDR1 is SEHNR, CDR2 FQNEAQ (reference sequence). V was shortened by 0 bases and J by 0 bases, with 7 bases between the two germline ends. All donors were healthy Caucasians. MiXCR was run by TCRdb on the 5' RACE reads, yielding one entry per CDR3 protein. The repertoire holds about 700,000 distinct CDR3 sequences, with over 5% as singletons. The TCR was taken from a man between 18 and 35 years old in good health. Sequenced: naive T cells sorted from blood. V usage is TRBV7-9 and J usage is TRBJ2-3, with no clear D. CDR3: CASSLAGSSTDTQYF. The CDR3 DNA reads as TGTGCCAGCAGCTTAGCGGGCAGTAGCACAGATACGCAGTATTTT.